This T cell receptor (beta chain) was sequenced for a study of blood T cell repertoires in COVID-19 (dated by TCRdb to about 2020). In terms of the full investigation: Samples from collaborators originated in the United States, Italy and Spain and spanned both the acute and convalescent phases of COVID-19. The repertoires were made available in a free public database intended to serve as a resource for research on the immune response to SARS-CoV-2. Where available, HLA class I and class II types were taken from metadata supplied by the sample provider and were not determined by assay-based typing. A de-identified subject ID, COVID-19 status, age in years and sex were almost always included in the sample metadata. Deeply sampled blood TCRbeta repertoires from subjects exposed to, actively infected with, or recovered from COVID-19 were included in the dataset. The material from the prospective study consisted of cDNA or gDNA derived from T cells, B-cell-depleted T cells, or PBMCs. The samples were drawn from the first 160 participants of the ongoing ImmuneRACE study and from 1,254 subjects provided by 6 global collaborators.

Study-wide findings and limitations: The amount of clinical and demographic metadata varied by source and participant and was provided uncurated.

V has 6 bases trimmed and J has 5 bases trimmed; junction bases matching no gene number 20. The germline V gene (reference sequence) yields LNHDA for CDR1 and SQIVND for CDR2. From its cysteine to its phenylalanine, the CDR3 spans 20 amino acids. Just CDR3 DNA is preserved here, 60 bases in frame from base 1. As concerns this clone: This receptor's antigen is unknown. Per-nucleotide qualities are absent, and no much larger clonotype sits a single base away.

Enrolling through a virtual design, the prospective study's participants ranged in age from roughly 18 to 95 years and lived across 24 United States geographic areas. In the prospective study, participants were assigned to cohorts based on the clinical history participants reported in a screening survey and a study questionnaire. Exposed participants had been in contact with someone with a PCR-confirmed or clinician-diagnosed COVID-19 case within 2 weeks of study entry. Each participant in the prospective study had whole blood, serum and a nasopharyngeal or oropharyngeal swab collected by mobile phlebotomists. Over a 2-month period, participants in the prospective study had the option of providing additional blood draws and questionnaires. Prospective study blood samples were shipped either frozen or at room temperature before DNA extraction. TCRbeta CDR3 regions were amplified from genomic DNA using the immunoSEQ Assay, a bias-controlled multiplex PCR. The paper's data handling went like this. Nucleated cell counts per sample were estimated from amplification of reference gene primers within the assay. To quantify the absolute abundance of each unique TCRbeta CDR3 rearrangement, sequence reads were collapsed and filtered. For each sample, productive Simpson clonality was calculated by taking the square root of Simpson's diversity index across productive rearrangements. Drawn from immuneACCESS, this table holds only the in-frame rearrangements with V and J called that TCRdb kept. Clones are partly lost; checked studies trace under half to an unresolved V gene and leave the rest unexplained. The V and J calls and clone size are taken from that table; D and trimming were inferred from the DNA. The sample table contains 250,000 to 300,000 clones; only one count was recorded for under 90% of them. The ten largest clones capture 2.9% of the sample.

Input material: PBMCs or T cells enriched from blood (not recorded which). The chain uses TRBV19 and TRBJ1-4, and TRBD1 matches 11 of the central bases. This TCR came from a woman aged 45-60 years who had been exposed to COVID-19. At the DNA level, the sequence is TGTGCCAGTAGCCTCTTACCGGGACAGGGGGAGTACATGCGGAATGAAAAACTGTTTTTT. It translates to CASSLLPGQGEYMRNEKLFF.